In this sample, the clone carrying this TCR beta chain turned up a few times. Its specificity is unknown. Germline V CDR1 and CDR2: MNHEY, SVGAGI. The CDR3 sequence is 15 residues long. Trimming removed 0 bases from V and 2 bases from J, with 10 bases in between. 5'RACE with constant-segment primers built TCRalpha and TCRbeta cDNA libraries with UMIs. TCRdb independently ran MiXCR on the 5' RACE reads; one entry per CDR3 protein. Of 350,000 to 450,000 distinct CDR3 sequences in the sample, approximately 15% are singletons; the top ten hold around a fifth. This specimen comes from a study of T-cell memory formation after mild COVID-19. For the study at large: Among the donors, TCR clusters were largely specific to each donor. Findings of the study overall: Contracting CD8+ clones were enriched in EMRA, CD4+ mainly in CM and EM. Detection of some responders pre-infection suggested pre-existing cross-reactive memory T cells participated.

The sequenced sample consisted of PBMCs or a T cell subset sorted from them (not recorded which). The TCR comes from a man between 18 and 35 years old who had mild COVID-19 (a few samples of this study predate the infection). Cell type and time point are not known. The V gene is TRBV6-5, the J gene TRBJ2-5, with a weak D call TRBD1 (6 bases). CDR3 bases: TGTGCCAGCAGTTACTCAGGGGGTACACAAGAGACCCAGTACTTC. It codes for CASSYSGGTQETQYF.